This record covers a single T cell receptor (beta chain). What it binds is unknown. The sample comes from a study of T cell repertoires in cytomegalovirus infection. Study as a whole: Used in the study were CMV epitopes, some recently identified and HLA-C-restricted, others well-studied and HLA-B-restricted.

The CDR3 contains 15 residues. Germline assignment: CDR1 DFQATT and CDR2 SNEGSKA (reference sequence). The V and J ends lost 0 bases and 5 bases respectively, with 14 bases between them. Study-level points and caveats: Dominating the ex vivo response were TCR beta clonotypes that were CMV-specific and HLA-C-restricted.

From the reads, TCRdb called clonotypes with MiXCR, one entry per CDR3 protein. The sample records under 850,000 distinct CDR3 sequences, about 33% being singletons. The sequence was obtained from a human donor in good health (CMV status not recorded). Some clones in this sample may be carry-over from other donors' samples. The V call is TRBV20-1, the J call TRBJ1-5, with D unresolved. The sequences come from cultured PBMCs, collected from culture after CMV antigen stimulation. The DNA for the CDR3 is TGCAGTGCTAGAGATCCCCGGGAAAGGGATCAGCCCCAGCATTTT. Translation: CSARDPRERDQPQHF.